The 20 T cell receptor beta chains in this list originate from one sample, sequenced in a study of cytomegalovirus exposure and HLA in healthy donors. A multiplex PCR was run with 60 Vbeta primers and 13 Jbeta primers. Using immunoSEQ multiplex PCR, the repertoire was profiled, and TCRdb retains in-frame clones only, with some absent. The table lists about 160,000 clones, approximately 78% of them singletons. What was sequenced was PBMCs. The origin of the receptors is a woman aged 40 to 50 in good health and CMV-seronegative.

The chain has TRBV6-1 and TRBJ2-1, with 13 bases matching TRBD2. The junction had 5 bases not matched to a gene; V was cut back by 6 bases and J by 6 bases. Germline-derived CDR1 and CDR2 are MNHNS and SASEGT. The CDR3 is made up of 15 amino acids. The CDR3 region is CASRTSGGALNEQFF. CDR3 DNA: TGTGCCAGCAGAACTAGCGGGGGGGCTCTCAATGAGCAGTTCTTC.

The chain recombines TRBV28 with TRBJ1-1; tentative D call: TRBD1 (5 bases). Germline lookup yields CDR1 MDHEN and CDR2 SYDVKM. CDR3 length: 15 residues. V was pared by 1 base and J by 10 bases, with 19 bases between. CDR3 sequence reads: CASSLLGGGGAVAFF. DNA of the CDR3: TGTGCCAGCAGTTTATTGGGTGGGGGAGGGGCAGTAGCTTTCTTT. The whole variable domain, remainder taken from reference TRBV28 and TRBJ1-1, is DVKVTQSSRYLVKRTGEKVFLECVQDMDHENMFWYRQDPGLGLRLIYFSYDVKMKEKGDIPEGYSVSREKKERFSLILESASTNQTSMYLCASSLLGGGGAVAFFGQGTRLTVV.

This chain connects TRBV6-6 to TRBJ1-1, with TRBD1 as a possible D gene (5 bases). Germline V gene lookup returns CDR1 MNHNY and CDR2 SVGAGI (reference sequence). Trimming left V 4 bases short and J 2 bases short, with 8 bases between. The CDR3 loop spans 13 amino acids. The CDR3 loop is CASSFTGNTEAFF. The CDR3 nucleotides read TGTGCCAGCAGTTTCACAGGAAACACTGAAGCTTTCTTT.

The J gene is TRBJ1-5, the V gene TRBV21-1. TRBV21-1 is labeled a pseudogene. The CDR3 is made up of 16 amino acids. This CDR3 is CASREEDPPIGQPQHF. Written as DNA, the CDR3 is TGTGCCAGCAGGGAGGAAGATCCCCCAATCGGTCAGCCCCAGCATTTT.

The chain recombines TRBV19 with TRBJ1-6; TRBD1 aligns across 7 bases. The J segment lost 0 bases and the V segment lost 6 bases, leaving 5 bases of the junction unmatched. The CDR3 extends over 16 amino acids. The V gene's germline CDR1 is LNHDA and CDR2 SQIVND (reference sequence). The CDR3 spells CASRIQGSSYNSPLHF. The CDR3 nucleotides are TGTGCCAGTAGGATACAGGGGAGCTCCTATAATTCACCCCTCCACTTT.

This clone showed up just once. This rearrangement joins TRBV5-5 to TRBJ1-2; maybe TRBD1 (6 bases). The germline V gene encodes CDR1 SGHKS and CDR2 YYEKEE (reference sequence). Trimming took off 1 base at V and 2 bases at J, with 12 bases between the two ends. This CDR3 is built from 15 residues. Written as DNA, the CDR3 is TGTGCCAGCAGCTTGTATGAACAGGGCAACTATGGCTACACCTTC. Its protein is CASSLYEQGNYGYTF.

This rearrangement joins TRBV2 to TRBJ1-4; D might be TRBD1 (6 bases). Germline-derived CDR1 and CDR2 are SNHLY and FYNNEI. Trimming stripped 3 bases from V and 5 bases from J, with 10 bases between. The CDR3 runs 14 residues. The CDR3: CASSDWTENEKLFF. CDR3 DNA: TGTGCCAGCAGTGATTGGACAGAAAATGAAAAACTGTTTTTT.

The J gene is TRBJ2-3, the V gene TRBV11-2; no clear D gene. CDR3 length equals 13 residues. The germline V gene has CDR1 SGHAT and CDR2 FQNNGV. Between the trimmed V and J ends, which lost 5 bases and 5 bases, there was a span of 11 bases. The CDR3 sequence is CASSLQTGDTQYF. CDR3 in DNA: TGTGCCAGCAGCCTCCAAACGGGAGATACGCAGTATTTT.

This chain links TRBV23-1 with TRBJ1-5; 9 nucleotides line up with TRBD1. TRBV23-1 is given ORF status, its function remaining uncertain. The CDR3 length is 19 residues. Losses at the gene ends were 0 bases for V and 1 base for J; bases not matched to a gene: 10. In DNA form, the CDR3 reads TGCGCCAGCAGTCAATCGAAGTGGCGGACAGGGGTGAGCAATCAGCCCCAGCATTTT. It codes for CASSQSKWRTGVSNQPQHF.

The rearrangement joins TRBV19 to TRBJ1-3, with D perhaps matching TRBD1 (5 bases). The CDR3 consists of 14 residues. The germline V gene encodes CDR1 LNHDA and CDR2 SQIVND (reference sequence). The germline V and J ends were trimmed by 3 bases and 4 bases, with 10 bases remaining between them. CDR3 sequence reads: CASSIPGKGNTIYF. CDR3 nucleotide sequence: TGTGCCAGTAGTATCCCAGGGAAGGGAAACACCATATATTTT. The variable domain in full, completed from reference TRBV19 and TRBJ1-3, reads DGGITQSPKYLFRKEGQNVTLSCEQNLNHDAMYWYRQDPGQGLRLIYYSQIVNDFQKGDIAEGYSVSREKKESFPLTVTSAQKNPTAFYLCASSIPGKGNTIYFGEGSWLTVV.

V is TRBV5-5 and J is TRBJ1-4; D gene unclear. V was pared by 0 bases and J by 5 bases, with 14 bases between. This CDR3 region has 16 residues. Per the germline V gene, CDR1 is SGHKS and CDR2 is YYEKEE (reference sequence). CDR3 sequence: CASSLDVPGSNEKLFF. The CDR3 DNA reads TGTGCCAGCAGCTTGGACGTGCCGGGTTCCAATGAAAAACTGTTTTTT.

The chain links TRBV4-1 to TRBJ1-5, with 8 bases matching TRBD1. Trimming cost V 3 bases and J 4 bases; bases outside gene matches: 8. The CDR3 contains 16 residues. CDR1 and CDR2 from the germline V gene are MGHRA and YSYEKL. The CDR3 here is CASSQGTGQGNQPQHF. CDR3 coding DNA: TGCGCCAGCAGCCAGGGGACAGGCCAAGGTAATCAGCCCCAGCATTTT.

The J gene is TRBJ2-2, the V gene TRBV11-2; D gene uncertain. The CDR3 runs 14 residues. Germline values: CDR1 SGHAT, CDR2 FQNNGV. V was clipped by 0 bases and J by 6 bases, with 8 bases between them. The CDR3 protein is CASSLDLSAGELFF. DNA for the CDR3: TGTGCCAGCAGCTTAGATCTATCGGCCGGGGAGCTGTTTTTT.

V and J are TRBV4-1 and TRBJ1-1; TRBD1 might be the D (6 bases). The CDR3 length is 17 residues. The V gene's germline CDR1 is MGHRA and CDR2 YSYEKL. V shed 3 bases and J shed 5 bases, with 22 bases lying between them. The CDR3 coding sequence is TGCGCCAGCAGCCAGTCTAGGGGGGGAGGGTTTGGAACTGAAGCTTTCTTT. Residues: CASSQSRGGGFGTEAFF.

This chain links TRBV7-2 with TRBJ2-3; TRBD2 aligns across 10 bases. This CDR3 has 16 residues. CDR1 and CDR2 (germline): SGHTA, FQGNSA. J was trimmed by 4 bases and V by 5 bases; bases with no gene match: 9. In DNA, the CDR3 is TGTGCCAGCAGCGACCGCACTAGCGGGGTGGCAGATACGCAGTATTTT. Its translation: CASSDRTSGVADTQYF.

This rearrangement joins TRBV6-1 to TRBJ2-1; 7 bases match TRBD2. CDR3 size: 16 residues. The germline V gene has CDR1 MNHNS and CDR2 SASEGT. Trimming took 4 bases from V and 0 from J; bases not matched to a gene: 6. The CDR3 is CASSASGARSYNEQFF. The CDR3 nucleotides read TGTGCCAGCAGTGCTAGCGGTGCCCGCTCCTACAATGAGCAGTTCTTC.

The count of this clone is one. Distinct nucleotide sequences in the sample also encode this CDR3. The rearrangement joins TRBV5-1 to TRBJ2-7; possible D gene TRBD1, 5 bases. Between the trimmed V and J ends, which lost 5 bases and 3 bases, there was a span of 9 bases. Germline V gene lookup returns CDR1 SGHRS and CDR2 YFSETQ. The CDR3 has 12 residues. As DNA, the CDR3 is TGCGCCAGCAGTTCGCAGGGCTACGAGCAGTACTTC. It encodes CASSSQGYEQYF. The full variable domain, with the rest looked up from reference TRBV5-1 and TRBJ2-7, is KAGVTQTPRYLIKTRGQQVTLSCSPISGHRSVSWYQQTPGQGLQFLFEYFSETQRNKGNFPGRFSGRQFSNSRSEMNVSTLELGDSALYLCASSSQGYEQYFGPGTRLTVT.

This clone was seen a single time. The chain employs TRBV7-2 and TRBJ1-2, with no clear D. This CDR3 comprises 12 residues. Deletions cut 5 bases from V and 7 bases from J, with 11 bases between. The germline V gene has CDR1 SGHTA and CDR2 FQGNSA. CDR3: CASSLQLAGYTF. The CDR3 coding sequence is TGTGCCAGCAGCCTACAGCTAGCTGGCTACACCTTC.

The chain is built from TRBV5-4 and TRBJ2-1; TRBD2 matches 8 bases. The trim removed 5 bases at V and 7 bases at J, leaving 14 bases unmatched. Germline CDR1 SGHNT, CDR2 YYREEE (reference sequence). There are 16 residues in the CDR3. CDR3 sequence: CASRYGGARSLNEQFF. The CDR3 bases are TGTGCCAGCAGGTACGGGGGGGCACGCTCCTTGAATGAGCAGTTCTTC.

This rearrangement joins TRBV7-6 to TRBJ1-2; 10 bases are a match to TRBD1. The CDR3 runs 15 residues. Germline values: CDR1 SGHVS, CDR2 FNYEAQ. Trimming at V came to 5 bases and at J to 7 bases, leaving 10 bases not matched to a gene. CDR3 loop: CASSQRDRGISGYTF. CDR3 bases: TGTGCCAGCAGCCAAAGGGACAGGGGAATCTCTGGCTACACCTTC.